This T cell receptor beta chain was recorded in a study of cytomegalovirus exposure and HLA in healthy donors. Repertoires were generated with immunoSEQ multiplex PCR, while TCRdb's copy carries only in-frame clones and drops some. This sample has about 95,000 clones, with 85% found just once. Sequenced material: PBMCs. The TCR sequence derives from a man between 18 and 29 years old in good health and CMV-seropositive.

The CDR3 loop is CAWSIGQTKQETQYF. The DNA of the CDR3 is TGTGCCTGGAGTATTGGGCAGACAAAGCAAGAGACCCAGTACTTC. The V and J genes are TRBV30 and TRBJ2-5; D remains unclear. CDR1 and CDR2 from the germline V gene are GTSNPN and SVGIG (reference sequence). This CDR3 region has 15 residues. Trimming removed 2 bases from V and 2 bases from J, with 15 bases in between. The full variable domain, its missing parts supplied by reference TRBV30 and TRBJ2-5, is SQTIHQWPATLVQPVGSPLSLECTVEGTSNPNLYWYRQAAGRGLQLLFYSVGIGQISSEVPQNLSASRPQDRQFILSSKKLLLSDSGFYLCAWSIGQTKQETQYFGPGTRLLVL.